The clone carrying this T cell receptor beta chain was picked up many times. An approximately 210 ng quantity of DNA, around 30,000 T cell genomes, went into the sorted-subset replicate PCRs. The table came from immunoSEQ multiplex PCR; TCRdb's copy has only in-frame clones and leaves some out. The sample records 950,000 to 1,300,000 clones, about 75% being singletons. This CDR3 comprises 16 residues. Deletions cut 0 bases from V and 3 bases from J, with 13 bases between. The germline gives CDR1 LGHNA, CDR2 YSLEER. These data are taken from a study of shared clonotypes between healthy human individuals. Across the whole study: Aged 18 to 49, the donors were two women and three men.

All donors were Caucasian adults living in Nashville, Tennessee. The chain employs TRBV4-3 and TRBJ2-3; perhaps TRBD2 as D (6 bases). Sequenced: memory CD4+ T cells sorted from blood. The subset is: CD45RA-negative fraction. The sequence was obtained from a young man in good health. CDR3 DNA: TGCGCCAGCAGCCAAGATTGGGGTAGCGGAACAGATACGCAGTATTTT. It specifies CASSQDWGSGTDTQYF.